Presented here are 22 T cell receptor beta chains from one specimen sequenced in a study of tumor-infiltrating lymphocytes in oesophageal squamous cell carcinoma. MiXCR, run by TCRdb on the PCR reads, gives a single entry per CDR3 protein. The profile shows 14,000 or so distinct CDR3 sequences, 50% of them singletons. Sequencing input: esophageal tumor tissue. All receptors come from a male donor with esophageal squamous cell carcinoma.

This clonotype was counted between two and nine times. This chain joins TRBV18 and TRBJ2-2, with D perhaps TRBD2 (5 bases). Looked up from germline, CDR1 is KGHSH and CDR2 is LQKENI. The ends were cut back, 4 bases at V and 7 bases at J, with 7 bases in the middle. The CDR3 loop spans 12 amino acids. This CDR3 is CASSREFGELFF. CDR3 sequence (DNA): TGTGCCAGCTCACGGGAGTTCGGGGAGCTGTTTTTT.

V and J are TRBV7-2 and TRBJ2-1; unclear D gene. Germline V gene lookup returns CDR1 SGHTA and CDR2 FQGNSA. The CDR3 spans 12 residues. V dropped 6 bases and J dropped 7 bases, with 10 bases sitting between them. The CDR3 spells CASRQSANEQFF. The CDR3 coding sequence is TGTGCCAGCAGACAGAGCGCGAATGAGCAGTTCTTC.

The V call is TRBV7-4, the J call TRBJ1-5; 9 bases map to TRBD1. V trimming: 5 bases; J trimming: 6 bases; junction bases outside the gene matches: 5. CDR3 length: 14 residues. Germline CDR1 is SGHVT and CDR2 is SQSDAQ. CDR3 bases: TGTGCCAGCAGCCAGACAGGGGGAAGTCAGCCCCAGCATTTT. It is translated as CASSQTGGSQPQHF.

This clonotype turned up a few times. The chain joins TRBV24-1 to TRBJ2-1; D unclear. There are 16 residues in the CDR3. Germline V gene lookup returns CDR1 KGHDR and CDR2 SFDVKD. The V end lost 3 bases, the J end lost 3 bases, and 14 bases lay between the germline ends. CDR3 nucleotides: TGTGCCACCAGTGATGCGTCTGGAGACAACTACAATGAGCAGTTCTTC. Its translation is CATSDASGDNYNEQFF.

This clonotype was counted ten times or more. The J gene is TRBJ1-3, the V gene TRBV7-2; a weak D match, TRBD1 (6 bases). CDR1 SGHTA and CDR2 FQGNSA come from the germline V gene. V dropped 5 bases and J dropped 8 bases, with 10 bases sitting between them. The CDR3 contains 12 residues. Here the CDR3 reads CASSPWTDTIYF. Written as DNA, the CDR3 is TGTGCCAGCAGCCCTTGGACAGACACCATATATTTT.

A single count supports this clonotype. This chain joins TRBV6-8 and TRBJ2-4, with 8 bases aligning to TRBD1. The germline V gene encodes CDR1 MNHGY and CDR2 SAAAGT. The CDR3 is made up of 16 amino acids. The V and J ends lost 3 bases and 15 bases, in that order; junction bases with no gene match: 19. The CDR3 loop reads CASSYRGTGNTGELYF. In DNA, the CDR3 is TGTGCCAGCAGTTATCGTGGGACAGGAAACACCGGGGAGCTGTACTTC.

This clonotype was counted many times. This sequence joins TRBV28 and TRBJ2-1, with D possibly being TRBD1 or TRBD2 (6 bases each). V lost 8 bases to trimming and J lost 8 bases, with 22 bases between them. The CDR3 runs 15 residues. In germline, CDR1 is MDHEN, CDR2 SYDVKM. CDR3 in DNA: TGTGCCAGCCCAAAACCCGGGGGCCTCATGGATGAGCAGTTCTTC. Protein: CASPKPGGLMDEQFF.

This clonotype is categorized as medium-sized (0.01 to 0.1%). The J gene is TRBJ1-5, the V gene TRBV7-9; D gene ambiguous. V dropped 0 bases and J dropped 2 bases, with 8 bases sitting between them. The CDR3 covers 15 residues. The germline gives CDR1 SEHNR, CDR2 FQNEAQ (reference sequence). The CDR3 loop is CASSLASDGNQPQHF. The CDR3 nucleotides are TGTGCCAGCAGCTTAGCTTCGGACGGCAATCAGCCCCAGCATTTT.

This clonotype was seen more than once but under ten times. The chain couples TRBV7-6 to TRBJ1-3; tentative D call: TRBD1 (6 bases). The CDR3 spans 15 residues. V gave up 5 bases and J gave up 2 bases, with 13 bases separating them. Germline CDR1 SGHVS, CDR2 FNYEAQ. The chain's CDR3 is CASSQGPGTGNTIYF. DNA of the CDR3: TGTGCCAGCAGCCAGGGGCCAGGGACTGGAAACACCATATATTTT.

This chain connects TRBV10-3 to TRBJ1-1; D is undetermined. CDR3 length: 14 amino acids. V shed 2 bases and J shed 1 base, with 8 bases lying between them. The germline CDR1 and CDR2 sequences are ENHRY and SYGVKD. The CDR3 loop is CAISETGRNTEAFF. In DNA, the CDR3 is TGTGCCATCAGTGAGACCGGCCGGAACACTGAAGCTTTCTTT.

This clonotype occurred a few times. The germline gene is not matched at one end of the junction; a read error may be the cause. V usage is TRBV7-9 and J usage is TRBJ2-5; D may match TRBD1 or TRBD2 (5 bases each). There are 15 residues in the CDR3. Germline CDR1 SEHNR, CDR2 FQNEAQ (reference sequence). CDR3 nucleotide sequence: TGTGCCAGCAGCCACGGGACGGGCGCTATTCCACCCCTCCACTTC. This codes for CASSHGTGAIPPLHF.

This clonotype was counted many times. The chain links TRBV24-1 to TRBJ2-1, with 14 bases aligning to TRBD2. The CDR3 has 18 residues. The J segment lost 4 bases and the V segment lost 4 bases, leaving 8 bases of the junction unmatched. CDR1 KGHDR and CDR2 SFDVKD come from the germline V gene. This CDR3 is CATSEPGTSGGRYNEQFF. The CDR3, as DNA: TGTGCCACCAGTGAACCCGGGACTAGCGGGGGACGATACAATGAGCAGTTCTTC.

This chain joins TRBV7-4 and TRBJ2-7; 9 bases match TRBD1. The DNA end favors TRBJ1-2, so the J call may be wrong. The CDR3 extends over 16 amino acids. Germline V gives CDR1 SGHVT, CDR2 SQSDAQ. CDR3 protein: CASSSSDRGLSYGYTF. The CDR3 DNA reads as TGTGCCAGCAGCTCTTCGGACAGGGGATTGTCCTATGGCTACACCTTC.

This sequence joins TRBV6-8 and TRBJ2-3, with 9 bases that match TRBD2. CDR1 is MNHGY and CDR2 is SAAAGT in the germline V gene. Germline trimming cut 6 bases from V and 4 bases from J; bases unmatched to any gene: 8. CDR3 length: 15 amino acids. The CDR3 spells CASSRGTSFPDTQYF. For the CDR3, the DNA is TGTGCCAGCAGCCGAGGGACTAGCTTTCCAGATACGCAGTATTTT.

The chain combines TRBV7-4 with TRBJ2-3; 7 bases agree with TRBD2. The J call is doubtful: the DNA matches TRBJ2-7 better. Germline V gives CDR1 SGHVT, CDR2 SQSDAQ. The length of the CDR3 is 15 residues. CDR3 loop: CASSLGVGGADEQYF. Written as DNA, the CDR3 is TGTGCCAGCAGCTTAGGAGTGGGAGGGGCGGACGAGCAGTACTTC.

This clonotype was counted ten times or more. CDR3 amino acids: CASSRDRGQDGELFF. The CDR3 DNA is TGTGCCAGCAGCAGGGACAGGGGGCAGGACGGGGAGCTGTTTTTT. The J gene is TRBJ2-2, the V gene TRBV5-4, with TRBD1 identical over 12 bases. The CDR3 has 15 residues. V gave up 4 bases and J gave up 7 bases; unmatched junction bases: 5. Germline values: CDR1 SGHNT, CDR2 YYREEE (reference sequence).

Many counts were recorded for this clonotype. The rearrangement links TRBV5-5 to TRBJ2-7; 7 bases agree with TRBD1. The germline gives CDR1 SGHKS, CDR2 YYEKEE (reference sequence). This CDR3 comprises 15 residues. V lost 0 bases to trimming and J lost 5 bases; unmatched junction nucleotides: 8. DNA of the CDR3: TGTGCCAGCAGCTTGGAAGACAGGGTTCGGCACGAGCAGTACTTC. Amino acid sequence: CASSLEDRVRHEQYF. Based on the CDR3 plus reference TRBV5-5 and TRBJ2-7, the full variable domain is DAGVTQSPTHLIKTRGQQVTLRCSPISGHKSVSWYQQVLGQGPQFIFQYYEKEERGRGNFPDRFSARQFPNYSSELNVNALLLGDSALYLCASSLEDRVRHEQYFGPGTRLTVT.

J is TRBJ2-7 and V is TRBV6-6; 9 bases map to TRBD1. Gene TRBJ1-2 matches the end of the DNA better, so the J call may be wrong. Germline V gene lookup returns CDR1 MNHNY and CDR2 SVGAGI (reference sequence). There are 13 residues in the CDR3. The CDR3 bases are TGTGCCAGCGGGGGACAGGGCTTCCATGGCTACACCTTC. Translating gives CASGGQGFHGYTF.

V is TRBV7-3 and J is TRBJ2-1; possibly TRBD2 for D (6 bases). CDR1 and CDR2 from the germline V gene are SGHTA and FQGTGA. V was shortened by 2 bases and J by 6 bases, with 17 bases between the two germline ends. This CDR3 comprises 16 residues. The CDR3 sequence is CASSLGSSGLANEQFF. CDR3 nucleotide sequence: TGTGCCAGCAGCTTAGGCAGTAGCGGTCTGGCCAATGAGCAGTTCTTC.

As regards this clonotype: Just one base apart from a much larger clone, this may be a read error. The chain joins TRBV20-1 to TRBJ2-1, with 9 bases lining up with TRBD2. The J call could be wrong; TRBJ2-7 is a better fit for the DNA end. This CDR3 spans 15 amino acids. Germline CDR1 reads DFQATT; CDR2 reads SNEGSKA (reference sequence). CDR3 coding DNA: TGCAGTGTACTAGCGGGCCTGCCCCACTACAATGAGCAGTACTTC. Amino acid sequence: CSVLAGLPHYNEQYF.

By proportion, this clonotype is medium-sized. J is TRBJ2-1 and V is TRBV19; D gene unclear. Trimming removed 1 base at V and 9 bases at J, with 7 bases between. CDR3 length equals 12 residues. Germline values: CDR1 LNHDA, CDR2 SQIVND (reference sequence). The CDR3: CASSIAFPEQFF. In DNA, the CDR3 is TGTGCCAGTAGTATAGCATTTCCTGAGCAGTTCTTC.

This rearrangement joins TRBV5-1 to TRBJ1-2; the D gene is possibly TRBD1 (5 bases). Trimming took off 6 bases at V and 2 bases at J, with 11 bases between the two ends. This CDR3 is 13 amino acids long. From germline, CDR1 is SGHRS and CDR2 YFSETQ. Here the CDR3 DNA reads TGCGCCAGCACGACCCAGGGAAACTATGGCTACACCTTC. It codes for CASTTQGNYGYTF.